This TCR beta chain was sequenced in a study of CD8 T cells in ankylosing spondylitis. TCRdb re-called the 5' RACE reads through MiXCR, storing one row per CDR3 protein. Found here are 300,000 to 400,000 distinct CDR3 sequences, around 22% of them singletons; the top ten hold about 16%. V gave up 4 bases and J gave up 2 bases; unmatched junction bases: 5. Germline CDR1 and CDR2: SGHRS and YFSETQ. The CDR3 is 16 residues long. General study points: The study identified a TCR beta motif of fewer than 10 highly homologous variants that appeared characteristic of ankylosing spondylitis blood.

With respect to this clonotype: Its specificity is unknown.

V is TRBV5-1 and J is TRBJ2-3, with TRBD2 matching 12 bases. This receptor was obtained from a male donor with ankylosing spondylitis. Sequencing used blood, either unsorted or a sorted T cell fraction (not recorded which). CDR3: CASSQRLAGATDTQYF. The DNA of the CDR3 is TGCGCCAGCAGCCAAAGACTAGCGGGAGCCACAGATACGCAGTATTTT.